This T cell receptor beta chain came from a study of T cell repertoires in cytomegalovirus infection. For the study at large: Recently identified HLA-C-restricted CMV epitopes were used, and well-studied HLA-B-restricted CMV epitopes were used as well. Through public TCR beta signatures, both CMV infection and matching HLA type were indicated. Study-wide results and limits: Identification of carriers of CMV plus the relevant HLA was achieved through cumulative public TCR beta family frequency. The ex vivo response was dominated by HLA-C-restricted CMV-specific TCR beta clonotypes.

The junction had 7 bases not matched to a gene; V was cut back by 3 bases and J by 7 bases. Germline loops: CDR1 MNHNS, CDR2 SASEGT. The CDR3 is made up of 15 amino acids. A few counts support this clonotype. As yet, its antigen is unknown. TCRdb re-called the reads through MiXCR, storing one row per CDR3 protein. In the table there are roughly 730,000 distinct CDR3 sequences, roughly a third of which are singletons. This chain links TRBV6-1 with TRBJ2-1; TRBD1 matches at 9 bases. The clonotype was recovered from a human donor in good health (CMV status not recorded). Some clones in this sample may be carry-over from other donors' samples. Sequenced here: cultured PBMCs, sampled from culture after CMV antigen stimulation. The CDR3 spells CASSDWDRVLNEQFF. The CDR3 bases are TGTGCCAGCAGTGATTGGGACAGGGTATTAAATGAGCAGTTCTTC.